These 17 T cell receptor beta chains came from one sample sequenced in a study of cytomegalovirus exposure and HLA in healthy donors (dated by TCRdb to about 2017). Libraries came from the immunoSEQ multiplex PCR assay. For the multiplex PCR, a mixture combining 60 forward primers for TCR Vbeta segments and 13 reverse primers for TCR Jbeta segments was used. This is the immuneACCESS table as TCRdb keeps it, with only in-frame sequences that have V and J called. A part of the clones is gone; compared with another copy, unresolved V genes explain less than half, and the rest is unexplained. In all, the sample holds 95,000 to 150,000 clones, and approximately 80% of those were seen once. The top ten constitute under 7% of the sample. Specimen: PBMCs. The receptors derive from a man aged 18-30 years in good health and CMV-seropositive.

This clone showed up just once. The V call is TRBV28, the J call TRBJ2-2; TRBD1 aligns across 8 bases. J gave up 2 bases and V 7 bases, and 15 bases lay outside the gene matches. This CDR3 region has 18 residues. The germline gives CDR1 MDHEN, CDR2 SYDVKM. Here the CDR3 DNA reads TGTGCCAGCAATGGAGCAGCAGGGGGCCGTGTTAACACCGGGGAGCTGTTTTTT. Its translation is CASNGAAGGRVNTGELFF.

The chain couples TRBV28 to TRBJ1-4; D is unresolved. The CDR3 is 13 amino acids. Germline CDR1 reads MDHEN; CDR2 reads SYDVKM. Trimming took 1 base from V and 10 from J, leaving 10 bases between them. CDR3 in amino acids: CASSLSREGKLFF. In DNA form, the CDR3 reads TGTGCCAGCAGTTTATCTCGGGAAGGAAAACTGTTTTTT. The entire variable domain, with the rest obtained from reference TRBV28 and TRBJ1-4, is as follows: DVKVTQSSRYLVKRTGEKVFLECVQDMDHENMFWYRQDPGLGLRLIYFSYDVKMKEKGDIPEGYSVSREKKERFSLILESASTNQTSMYLCASSLSREGKLFFGSGTQLSVL.

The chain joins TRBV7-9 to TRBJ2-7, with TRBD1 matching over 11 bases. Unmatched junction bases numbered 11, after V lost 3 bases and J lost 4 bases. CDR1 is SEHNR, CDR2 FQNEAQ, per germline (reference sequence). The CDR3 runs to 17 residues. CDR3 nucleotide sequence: TGTGCCAGCAGCTTCCCCCAAGGACAGGGGGCCGTATACGAGCAGTACTTC. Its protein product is CASSFPQGQGAVYEQYF.

The CDR3 nucleotides read TGTGCCAGCACAGTCAGGGAGAACACTGAAGCTTTCTTT. This encodes CASTVRENTEAFF. The chain couples TRBV6-6 to TRBJ1-1; D might be TRBD1 (5 bases). The V gene lost 7 bases and the J gene lost 1 base, with 10 bases spanning the gap. Germline V gives CDR1 MNHNY, CDR2 SVGAGI (reference sequence). There are 13 residues in the CDR3.

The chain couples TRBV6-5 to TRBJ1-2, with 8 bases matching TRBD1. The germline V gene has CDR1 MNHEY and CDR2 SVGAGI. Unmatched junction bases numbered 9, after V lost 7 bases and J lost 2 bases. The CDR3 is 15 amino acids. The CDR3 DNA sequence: TGTGCCAGCACCCTTCGACCAGGGGGCAACTATGGCTACACCTTC. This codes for CASTLRPGGNYGYTF.

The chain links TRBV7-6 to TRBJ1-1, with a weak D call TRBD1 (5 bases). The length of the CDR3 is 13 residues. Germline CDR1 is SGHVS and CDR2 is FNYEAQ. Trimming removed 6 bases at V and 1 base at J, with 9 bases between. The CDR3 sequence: CASRRGQNTEAFF. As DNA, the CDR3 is TGTGCCAGCAGGAGAGGACAGAACACTGAAGCTTTCTTT.

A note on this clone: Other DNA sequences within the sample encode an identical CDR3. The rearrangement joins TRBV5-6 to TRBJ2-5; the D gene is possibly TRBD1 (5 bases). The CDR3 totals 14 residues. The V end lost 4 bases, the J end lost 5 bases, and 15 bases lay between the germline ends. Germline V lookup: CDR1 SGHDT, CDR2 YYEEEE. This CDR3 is CASSLVGAGETQYF. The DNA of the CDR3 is TGTGCCAGCAGCCTGGTAGGGGCCGGGGAGACCCAGTACTTC.

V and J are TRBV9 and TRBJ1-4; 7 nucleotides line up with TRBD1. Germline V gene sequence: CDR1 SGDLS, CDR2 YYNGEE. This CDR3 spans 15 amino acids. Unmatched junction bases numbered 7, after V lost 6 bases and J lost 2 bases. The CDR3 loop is CASTNRQGTNEKLFF. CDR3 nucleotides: TGTGCCAGCACCAATAGACAGGGTACTAATGAAAAACTGTTTTTT.

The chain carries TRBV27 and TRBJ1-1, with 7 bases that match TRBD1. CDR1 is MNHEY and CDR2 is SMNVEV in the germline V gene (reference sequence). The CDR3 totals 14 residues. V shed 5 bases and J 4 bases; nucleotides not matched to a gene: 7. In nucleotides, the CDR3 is TGTGCCAGCAGTGCAGGGGGATTCAGCACTGAAGCTTTCTTT. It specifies CASSAGGFSTEAFF.

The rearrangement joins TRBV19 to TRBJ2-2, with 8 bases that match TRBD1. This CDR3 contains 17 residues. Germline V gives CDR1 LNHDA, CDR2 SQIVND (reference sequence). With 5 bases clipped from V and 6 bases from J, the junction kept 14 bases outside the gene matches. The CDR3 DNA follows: TGTGCCAGTAGTTTGACCGGGACAGGAGGGGTGGCCGGGGAGCTGTTTTTT. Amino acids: CASSLTGTGGVAGELFF.

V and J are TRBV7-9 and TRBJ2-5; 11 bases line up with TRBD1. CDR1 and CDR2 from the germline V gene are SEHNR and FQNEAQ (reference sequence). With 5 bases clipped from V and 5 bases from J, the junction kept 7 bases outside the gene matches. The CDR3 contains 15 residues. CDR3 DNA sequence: TGTGCCAGCAGCCCGGACAGGGGGCATTCGGAGACCCAGTACTTC. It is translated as CASSPDRGHSETQYF. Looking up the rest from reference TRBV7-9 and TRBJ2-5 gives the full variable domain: DTGVSQNPRHKITKRGQNVTFRCDPISEHNRLYWYRQTLGQGPEFLTYFQNEAQLEKSRLLSDRFSAERPKGSFSTLEIQRTEQGDSAMYLCASSPDRGHSETQYFGPGTRLLVL.

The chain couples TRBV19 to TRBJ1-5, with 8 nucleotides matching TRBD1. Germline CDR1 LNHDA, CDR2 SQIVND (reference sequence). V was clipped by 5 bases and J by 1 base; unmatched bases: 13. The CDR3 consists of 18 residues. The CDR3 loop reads CASSGGLDRGRSNQPQHF. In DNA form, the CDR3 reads TGTGCCAGTAGTGGGGGGCTCGACAGGGGCCGAAGCAATCAGCCCCAGCATTTT.

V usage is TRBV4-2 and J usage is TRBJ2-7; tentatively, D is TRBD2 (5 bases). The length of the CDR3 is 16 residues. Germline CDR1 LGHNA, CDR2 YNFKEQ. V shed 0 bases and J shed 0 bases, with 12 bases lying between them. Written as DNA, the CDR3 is TGTGCCAGCAGCCAAGACCGGGGTTCACCCTCCTACGAGCAGTACTTC. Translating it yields CASSQDRGSPSYEQYF.

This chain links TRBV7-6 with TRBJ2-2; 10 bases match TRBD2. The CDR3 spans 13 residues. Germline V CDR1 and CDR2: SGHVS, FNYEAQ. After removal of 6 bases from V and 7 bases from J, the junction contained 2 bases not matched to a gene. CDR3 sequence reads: CASSPSGSGELFF. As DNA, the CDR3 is TGTGCCAGCAGTCCTAGCGGGAGCGGGGAGCTGTTTTTT.

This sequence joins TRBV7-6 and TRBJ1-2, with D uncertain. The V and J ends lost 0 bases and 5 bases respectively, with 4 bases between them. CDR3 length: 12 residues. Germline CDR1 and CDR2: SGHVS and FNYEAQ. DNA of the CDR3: TGTGCCAGCAGCTTAGCCGGGTATGGCTACACCTTC. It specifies CASSLAGYGYTF. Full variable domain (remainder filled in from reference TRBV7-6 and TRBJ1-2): GAGVSQSPRYKVTKRGQDVALRCDPISGHVSLYWYRQALGQGPEFLTYFNYEAQQDKSGLPNDRFSAERPEGSISTLTIQRTEQRDSAMYRCASSLAGYGYTFGSGTRLTVV.

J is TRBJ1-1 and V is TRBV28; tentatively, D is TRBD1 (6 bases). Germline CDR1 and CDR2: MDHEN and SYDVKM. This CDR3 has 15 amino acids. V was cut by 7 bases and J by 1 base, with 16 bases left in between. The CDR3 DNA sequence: TGTGCCAGCACCCTACCTCTGACAGGGAACACTGAAGCTTTCTTT. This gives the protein CASTLPLTGNTEAFF.

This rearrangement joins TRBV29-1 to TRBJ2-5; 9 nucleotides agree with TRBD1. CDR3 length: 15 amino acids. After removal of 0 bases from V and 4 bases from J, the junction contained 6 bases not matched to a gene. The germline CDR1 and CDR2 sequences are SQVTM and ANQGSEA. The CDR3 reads CSVEDRDRATETQYF. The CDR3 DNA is TGCAGCGTTGAAGATCGGGACAGGGCTACAGAGACCCAGTACTTC. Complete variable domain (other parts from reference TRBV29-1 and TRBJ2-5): SAVISQKPSRDICQRGTSLTIQCQVDSQVTMMFWYRQQPGQSLTLIATANQGSEATYESGFVIDKFPISRPNLTFSTLTVSNMSPEDSSIYLCSVEDRDRATETQYFGPGTRLLVL.